One and the same sample provided the 8 T cell receptor beta chains below, sequenced in a study of a mutant IDH1 vaccine in newly diagnosed glioma. Indicated time point: baseline, week 1 (first vaccination visit). Regarding treatment: pre-vaccination baseline after standard-of-care therapy. The table came from immunoSEQ multiplex PCR; TCRdb's copy has only in-frame clones and leaves some out. The sample carries 50,000 to 65,000 clones, about 80% recorded once. The sequencing here drew on PBMCs, taken from a glioma patient treated with radiotherapy, temozolomide or both. Every receptor here comes from a woman aged 40 to 50 with glioma.

The rearrangement links TRBV2 to TRBJ2-7; no firm D call. The CDR3 totals 12 residues. V lost 7 bases, J lost 2 bases, and 9 bases lay in between. Germline CDR1 and CDR2: SNHLY and FYNNEI. This CDR3 reads CASTREAYEQYF. The CDR3 bases are TGTGCCAGCACCAGAGAGGCCTACGAGCAGTACTTC.

This clone occurred once. The CDR3 ends on some other residue instead of the conserved phenylalanine or tryptophan, so this is likely a read error. No DNA is shown, since the ends of the CDR3 on it are uncertain; the CDR3 is the one TCRdb lists. The rearrangement links TRBV7-2 to TRBJ1-2. The CDR3 has 9 amino acids, counting both end residues. Germline values: CDR1 SGHTA, CDR2 FQGNSA. CDR3 loop: CASSMIGVY.

The chain carries TRBV16 and TRBJ2-7; 13 positions match TRBD2. This CDR3 is 15 amino acids long. The J segment lost 5 bases and the V segment lost 4 bases, leaving 5 bases of the junction unmatched. Germline V gene sequence: CDR1 KGHSY, CDR2 FQNENV. CDR3 amino acids: CASSPWTSGGDEQYF. The CDR3 DNA reads TGTGCCAGCAGCCCCTGGACTAGCGGGGGCGACGAGCAGTACTTC.

This clone came up once. The V call is TRBV27, the J call TRBJ2-5; 7 bases line up with TRBD2. This CDR3 contains 14 residues. J was trimmed by 4 bases and V by 8 bases; bases with no gene match: 10. The germline CDR1 and CDR2 sequences are MNHEY and SMNVEV (reference sequence). The CDR3 region is CASQPEGGTETQYF. In DNA form, the CDR3 reads TGTGCCAGCCAGCCGGAGGGAGGGACAGAGACCCAGTACTTC.

V usage is TRBV5-4 and J usage is TRBJ1-4; maybe TRBD1 (5 bases). This CDR3 contains 16 residues. V lost 4 bases and J 0 bases, leaving 13 bases between the germline ends. Germline V gene lookup returns CDR1 SGHNT and CDR2 YYREEE (reference sequence). The CDR3 region has the DNA TGTGCCAGCAGCCCGAGGGACGCCGCAACTAATGAAAAACTGTTTTTT. Its translation is CASSPRDAATNEKLFF.

The J gene is TRBJ1-1, the V gene TRBV2; D not resolved. This CDR3 contains 14 residues. CDR1 is SNHLY, CDR2 FYNNEI, per germline. Between the trimmed V and J ends, which lost 5 bases and 0 bases, there was a span of 10 bases. Here the CDR3 reads CASSIGFMNTEAFF. As DNA, the CDR3 is TGTGCCAGCAGTATTGGATTCATGAACACTGAAGCTTTCTTT.

The chain combines TRBV15 with TRBJ1-5; D may be TRBD1 (6 bases). The CDR3 extends over 15 amino acids. V was shortened by 3 bases and J by 4 bases, with 13 bases between the two germline ends. CDR1 and CDR2 from the germline V gene are LNHNV and YYDKDF (reference sequence). CDR3 loop: CATSRGTSRNQPQHF. The CDR3 nucleotides read TGTGCCACCAGCAGGGGGACATCCAGAAATCAGCCCCAGCATTTT.

This clone was seen a handful of times. The CDR3 DNA sequence: TGTGCCTGGGGACCCGGCCCCTATAATTCACCCCTCCACTTT. Its translation is CAWGPGPYNSPLHF. V is TRBV30 and J is TRBJ1-6; D call uncertain. Trimming left V 5 bases short and J 2 bases short, with 10 bases between. Germline assignment: CDR1 GTSNPN and CDR2 SVGIG (reference sequence). The CDR3 is 14 residues long.